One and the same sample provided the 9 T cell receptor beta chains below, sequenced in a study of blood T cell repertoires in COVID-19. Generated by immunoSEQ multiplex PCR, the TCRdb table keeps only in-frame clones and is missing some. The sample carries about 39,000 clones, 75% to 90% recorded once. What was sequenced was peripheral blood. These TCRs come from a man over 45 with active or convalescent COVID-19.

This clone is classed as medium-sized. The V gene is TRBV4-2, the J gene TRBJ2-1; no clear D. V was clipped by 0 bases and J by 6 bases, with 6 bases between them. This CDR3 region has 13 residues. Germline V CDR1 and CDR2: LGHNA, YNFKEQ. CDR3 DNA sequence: TGTGCCAGCAGCCAAGATCTACCCAATGAGCAGTTCTTC. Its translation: CASSQDLPNEQFF.

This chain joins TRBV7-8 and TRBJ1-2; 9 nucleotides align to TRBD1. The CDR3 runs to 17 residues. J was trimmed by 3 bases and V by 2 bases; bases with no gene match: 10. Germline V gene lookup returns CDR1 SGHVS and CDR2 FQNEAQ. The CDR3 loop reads CASSLTITGGDDYGYTF. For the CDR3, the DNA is TGTGCCAGCAGCTTAACGATAACAGGGGGCGATGACTATGGCTACACCTTC.

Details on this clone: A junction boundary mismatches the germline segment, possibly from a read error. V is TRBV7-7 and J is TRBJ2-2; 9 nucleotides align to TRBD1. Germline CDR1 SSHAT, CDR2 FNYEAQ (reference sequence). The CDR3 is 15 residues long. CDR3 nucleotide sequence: TGTGCTAGCAGCGCGACAGGGGGGTATTCCGGGGAGCTGTTTTTT. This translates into CASSATGGYSGELFF.

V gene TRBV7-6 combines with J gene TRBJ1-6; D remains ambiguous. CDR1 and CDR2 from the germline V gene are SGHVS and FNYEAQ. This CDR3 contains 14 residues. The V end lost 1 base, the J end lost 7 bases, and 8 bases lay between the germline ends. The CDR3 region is CASSLGGWNSPLHF. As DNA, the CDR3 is TGTGCCAGCAGCTTAGGAGGGTGGAATTCACCCCTCCACTTT.

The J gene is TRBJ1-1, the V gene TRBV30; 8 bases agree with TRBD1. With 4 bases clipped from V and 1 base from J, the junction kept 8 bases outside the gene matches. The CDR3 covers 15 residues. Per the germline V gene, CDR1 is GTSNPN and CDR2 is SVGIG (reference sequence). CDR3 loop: CAWTRGDRSNTEAFF. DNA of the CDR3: TGTGCCTGGACCCGGGGGGACAGGTCGAACACTGAAGCTTTCTTT.

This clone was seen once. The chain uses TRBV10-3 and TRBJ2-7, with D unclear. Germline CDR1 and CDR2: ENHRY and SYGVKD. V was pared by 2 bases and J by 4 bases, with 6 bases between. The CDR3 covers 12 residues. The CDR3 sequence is CAISERLYEQYV. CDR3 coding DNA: TGTGCCATCAGTGAGCGTTTATACGAGCAGTACGTC.

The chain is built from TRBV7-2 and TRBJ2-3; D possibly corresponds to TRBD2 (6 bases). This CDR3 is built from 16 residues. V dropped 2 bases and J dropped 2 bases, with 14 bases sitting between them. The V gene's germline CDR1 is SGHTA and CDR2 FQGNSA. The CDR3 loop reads CASSLSAGGYTDTQYF. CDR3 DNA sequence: TGTGCCAGCAGCTTAAGTGCCGGGGGATACACAGATACGCAGTATTTT.

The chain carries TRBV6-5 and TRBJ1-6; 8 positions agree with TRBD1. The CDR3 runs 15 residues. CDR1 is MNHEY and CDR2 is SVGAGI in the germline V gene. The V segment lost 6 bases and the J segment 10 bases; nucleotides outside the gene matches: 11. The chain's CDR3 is CASRPLQGQVSPLHF. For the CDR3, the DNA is TGTGCCAGCAGGCCGCTACAGGGACAGGTCTCACCCCTCCACTTT.

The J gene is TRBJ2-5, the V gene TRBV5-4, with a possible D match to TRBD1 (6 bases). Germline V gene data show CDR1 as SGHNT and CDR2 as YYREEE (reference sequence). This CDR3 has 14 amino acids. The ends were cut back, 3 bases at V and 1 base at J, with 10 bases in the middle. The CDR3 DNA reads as TGTGCCAGCAGCTGGGGACAACTCCAAGAGACCCAGTACTTC. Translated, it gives CASSWGQLQETQYF.